A single sample is the source of the 5 T cell receptor beta chains below, sequenced in a study of T cells in women clearing cervical HPV infection. Generated by immunoSEQ multiplex PCR, the TCRdb table keeps only in-frame clones and is missing some. The table lists under 45,000 clones. Input material: blood buffy coat. The receptors were sampled from a woman between 18 and 70 years old with a cervical HPV16 infection that either progressed to CIN3+ or cleared (not recorded which).

A remark on this clone: The CDR3 is cut off 3 residues early in the read; its end comes from the germline J gene. The rearrangement links TRBV19 to TRBJ1-4; D ambiguous. The germline CDR1 and CDR2 sequences are LNHDA and SQIVND (reference sequence). CDR3 size: 16 residues. CDR3 sequence: CASSGRVHQDNSPLFF. The DNA read from the CDR3 is TGTGCCAGTAGTGGAAGGGTGCATCAAGATAATTCACCA.

As to this clone: The CDR3 end lies 3 residues beyond the end of the read and is filled in from the germline J gene. V and J are TRBV7-6 and TRBJ2-1; D unresolved. Trimming removed 1 base at V and 5 bases at J, with 12 bases between. The CDR3 has 15 amino acids. Germline V gives CDR1 SGHVS, CDR2 FNYEAQ. CDR3 DNA, as far as it was read: TGTGCCAGCAGCTTAGGGCTGGGTAGGGACAATGAG. It encodes CASSLGLGRDNE. The full-length CDR3 reads as CASSLGLGRDNEQFF.

Note on this clone: Read coverage stops 3 residues before the CDR3 terminus; the germline J gene supplies the remainder. V gene TRBV19 combines with J gene TRBJ2-3; D gene unclear. Germline values: CDR1 LNHDA, CDR2 SQIVND (reference sequence). CDR3 size: 13 residues. The CDR3 here is CASSPQINQPQYF. The sequenced part of the CDR3 DNA is TGTGCCAGTAGTCCACAGATTAATCAGCCG.

Turning to this clone: The read halts 3 residues ahead of the CDR3 end, with the missing end drawn from the germline J gene. The chain uses TRBV4-1 and TRBJ1-6, with 7 bases identical to TRBD1. This CDR3 spans 16 amino acids. V shed 2 bases, J shed 6 bases, and the junction held 7 bases outside the gene matches. Per the germline V gene, CDR1 is MGHRA and CDR2 is YSYEKL. The CDR3 loop is CASSQPQDRSNSPLHF. CDR3 bases read: TGCGCCAGCAGCCAACCCCAGGACAGGAGTAATTCACCC.

A note on this clone: With the read ending 3 residues before the CDR3 end, the germline J gene is used to fill in that end. The rearrangement joins TRBV7-9 to TRBJ2-1; D remains ambiguous. V was cut by 6 bases and J by 6 bases, with 9 bases left in between. CDR1 is SEHNR, CDR2 FQNEAQ, per germline (reference sequence). The CDR3 has 12 amino acids. CDR3 region: CASSRQVNEQFF. The part of the CDR3 DNA that was read is TGTGCCAGCAGTCGGCAGGTCAATGAG.